This TCR beta chain comes out of a study of cytomegalovirus exposure and HLA in healthy donors (dated by TCRdb to 2016 to 2017). Notes on the research overall: The 500 to 800 repertoires of the first cohort and the 95 to 150 validation repertoires were produced on the same platform, according to a later analysis. Besides the first cohort of approximately 710 subjects, a separate validation cohort made up of over 100 different subjects was used. The study combined high-throughput TCR immunosequencing, statistical association of individual TCRs with disease status, and machine learning to predict cytomegalovirus infection status. The study was designed to test whether signatures of past pathogen exposure could be identified by cataloging public T cell receptors.

Donors formed part of the validation cohort, which comprised 120 subjects and was distinct from the first cohort of fewer than 750 subjects. On this clone: No cognate antigen has been identified for it. Qualities for individual bases were not recorded, and no much larger clone is one base off.

The paper as a whole reports these results and caveats: All 110 or so repertoires were used to score co-occurrence in the validation cohort in a later analysis, because that analysis had no HLA typing for the cohort. The authors suggested that the approach could potentially be extended to other disease states and immunological phenotypes. Cytomegalovirus status was reported to be diagnosed by the classifier with high specificity and sensitivity in both the original and validation cohorts. Most TCR sequences were observed very rarely across donors, whereas some public TCRs were present in many individuals. A few of the identified cytomegalovirus-associated TCR beta chains were confirmed in vitro to be specific for cytomegalovirus antigens. Subsequent analysis determined that TCRs grouped into clusters in the first cohort also showed a tendency toward co-occurrence across the 90 to 150 validation repertoires, and about 93% of cluster scores exceeded 0. A total of 150 to 200 TCR beta chains were listed by the study as associated with cytomegalovirus.

The germline V end is reduced by 10 bases and the J end by 10 bases; junction bases left unmatched: 15. The CDR3 measures 14 amino acids from cysteine to phenylalanine. Only CDR3 DNA remains: 42 bases, in frame from the first base. Looking up the germline V gene yields CDR1 MNHNS and CDR2 SASEGT. The library was obtained by the immunoSEQ multiplex PCR assay. Concerning the study's data processing: To diagnose cytomegalovirus status from the catalog of TCR beta chain sequences, a statistical classification framework was built. The source is immuneACCESS, and TCRdb retained only in-frame sequences with V and J called. Part of the clones is not carried over; for the studies checked, unresolved V genes explain less than half of this, and the remainder is unexplained. D and trimming were read from the DNA, whereas the V and J calls and clone size are those reported in that table. The sample contains about 110,000 clones, 89% of them found a single time. Together, the top ten hold about 1.9% of the sample.

The source material was PBMCs. This chain joins TRBV6-1 to TRBJ2-1; 8 central nucleotides agree with TRBD2. The source is a young woman in good health and CMV-seronegative. The nucleotide sequence is TGTGCCACCGCTGAAGTCCCCCGACTAGCGGAGCAGTTCTTC. Its translation reads: CATAEVPRLAEQFF.